Included here is one T cell receptor (beta chain) sequence, with context. Clones were sequenced by immunoSEQ multiplex PCR, and TCRdb holds only the in-frame ones, with some missing. The data show roughly 40,000 clones, roughly 90% seen once. This sample stems from a study of T cell changes during pregnancy in multiple sclerosis. Germline trimming cut 7 bases from V and 2 bases from J; bases unmatched to any gene: 4. CDR1 is GTSNPN, CDR2 SVGIG, per germline (reference sequence). This CDR3 has 13 amino acids. The chain links TRBV30 to TRBJ2-2; 7 nucleotides align to TRBD1. The sample here was CD8+ T cells from peripheral blood mononuclear cells, taken before pregnancy. The clonotype was recovered from a female donor with multiple sclerosis, enrolled in a pregnancy study. DNA for the CDR3: TGTGCCTACGGACAGGTTAACACCGGGGAGCTGTTTTTT. Amino acids: CAYGQVNTGELFF.